A selection of T cell receptor beta chains follows, all from one sample in a study of human T cells and chemical hapten exposure. TCRdb reanalysed the RACE reads using MiXCR and keeps one entry per CDR3 protein. The sample shows about 160,000 distinct CDR3 sequences, about 30% of them seen only once. Sample: whole blood, taken in connection with sensitization to the hapten diphenylcyclopropenone (DPC). The receptors were sampled from a woman aged 18-29 years with alopecia areata. Some clones in this sample may be carry-over from other donors' samples. The CDR3 runs from the conserved cysteine through the conserved F or W. A D gene is named only where the DNA matches it firmly. Expanded clones are given a class, and other clones once, few, many or no size at all.

v_call: TRBV3-1
j_call: TRBJ1-1
d_call: .
clone_size: many
cdr3_nt: TGTGCCAGCAGCCAAGGGTTTCTACCCCTTGAAGCTTTCTTT
cdr3_aa: CASSQGFLPLEAFF

v_call: TRBV27
j_call: TRBJ1-4
d_call: TRBD1
clone_size: few
cdr3_nt: TGTGCCAGCATTGTGACAGGGACTAATGAAAAACTGTTTTTT
cdr3_aa: CASIVTGTNEKLFF

v_call: TRBV29-1
j_call: TRBJ1-2
d_call: .
clone_size: .
cdr3_nt: TGCAGCGTTGAGGAGGCAGGGTGGGGCTACACCTTC
cdr3_aa: CSVEEAGWGYTF

v_call: TRBV4-2
j_call: TRBJ1-2
d_call: .
clone_size: few
cdr3_nt: TGTGCCAGCACGGGCGGCGGTGATAACTATGGCTACACCTTC
cdr3_aa: CASTGGGDNYGYTF

v_call: TRBV20-1
j_call: TRBJ1-4
d_call: TRBD1
clone_size: .
cdr3_nt: TGCAGTGCTTCGGGGACAGGGACAACTAATGAAAAACTGTTTTTT
cdr3_aa: CSASGTGTTNEKLFF

v_call: TRBV3-1
j_call: TRBJ2-5
d_call: .
clone_size: few
cdr3_nt: TGTGCCAGCAGCCAGCGCCCGCCGCCCGAGGAGACCCAGTACTTC
cdr3_aa: CASSQRPPPEETQYF

v_call: TRBV3-1
j_call: TRBJ2-1
d_call: .
clone_size: .
cdr3_nt: TGTGCCAGCAGCCAAGATCTGAGCGTCTCCTACAATGAGCAGTTCTTC
cdr3_aa: CASSQDLSVSYNEQFF

v_call: TRBV7-9
j_call: TRBJ2-5
d_call: .
clone_size: .
cdr3_nt: TGTGCCAGCAGCTTAGATGGGACACTTCTAGAGACCCAGTACTTC
cdr3_aa: CASSLDGTLLETQYF

v_call: TRBV12-3/TRBV12-4
j_call: TRBJ2-3
d_call: .
clone_size: .
cdr3_nt: TGTGCCAGCAGTTTCGGGACTTCCACAGATACGCAGTATTTT
cdr3_aa: CASSFGTSTDTQYF

v_call: TRBV20-1
j_call: TRBJ2-2
d_call: .
clone_size: .
cdr3_nt: TGCAGTGCTAGAAGGGGTGATGTACAGAAGCTGTTTTTT
cdr3_aa: CSARRGDVQKLFF

v_call: TRBV20-1
j_call: TRBJ2-3
d_call: TRBD2
clone_size: .
cdr3_nt: TGCAGTGCTAGAGAGGTCCCCCCCACTAGCGGAGTGCAGTATTTT
cdr3_aa: CSAREVPPTSGVQYF

v_call: TRBV7-8
j_call: TRBJ2-7
d_call: TRBD2
clone_size: few
cdr3_nt: TGTGCCAGCGCCAAGAGCGGGGGGGGGACAACCTACGAGCAGTACTTC
cdr3_aa: CASAKSGGGTTYEQYF

v_call: TRBV18
j_call: TRBJ1-3
d_call: .
clone_size: few
cdr3_nt: TGTGCCAGCTCACCACCGGTGAGCTCTGGAAACACCATATATTTT
cdr3_aa: CASSPPVSSGNTIYF

v_call: TRBV20-1
j_call: TRBJ2-7
d_call: .
clone_size: .
cdr3_nt: TGCAGTGCGGTGGGACACCGGACAGCCTACGAGCAGTACTTC
cdr3_aa: CSAVGHRTAYEQYF

v_call: TRBV7-9
j_call: TRBJ1-1
d_call: .
clone_size: .
cdr3_nt: TGTGCCAGCAGTGGACAGTGGAACACTGAAGCTTTCTTT
cdr3_aa: CASSGQWNTEAFF

v_call: TRBV20-1
j_call: TRBJ2-5
d_call: .
clone_size: .
cdr3_nt: TGCAGTGCTAGGTCCAGGGCGGGGACCCAGTACTTC
cdr3_aa: CSARSRAGTQYF

v_call: TRBV27
j_call: TRBJ1-6
d_call: TRBD1
clone_size: .
cdr3_nt: TGTGCCAGCAGTTTGGACAGGGGGCGACCCCTCCACTTT
cdr3_aa: CASSLDRGRPLHF

v_call: TRBV4-1
j_call: TRBJ2-2
d_call: TRBD1
clone_size: few
cdr3_nt: TGCGCCAGCAGCCCCCTTCTACCGGGACAGGGGACCGGGGAGCTGTTTTTT
cdr3_aa: CASSPLLPGQGTGELFF

v_call: TRBV6-5
j_call: TRBJ1-5
d_call: .
clone_size: .
cdr3_nt: TGTGCCAGCAGCCAGGGGTACAATCAGCCCCAGCATTTT
cdr3_aa: CASSQGYNQPQHF

v_call: TRBV11-2
j_call: TRBJ1-4
d_call: .
clone_size: .
cdr3_nt: TGTGCCAGCAGCTTAGATCGGGGATTGGCTAATGAAAAACTGTTTTTT
cdr3_aa: CASSLDRGLANEKLFF

v_call: TRBV11-2
j_call: TRBJ1-1
d_call: .
clone_size: .
cdr3_nt: TGTGCCAGCAGCTTCTTCACCGGGGGAACTGAAGCTTTCTTT
cdr3_aa: CASSFFTGGTEAFF

v_call: TRBV12-3/TRBV12-4
j_call: TRBJ1-4
d_call: .
clone_size: .
cdr3_nt: TGTGCCAGCAGTTTGGCCGGGACCGAAAAACTGTTTTTT
cdr3_aa: CASSLAGTEKLFF

v_call: TRBV4-2
j_call: TRBJ2-6
d_call: .
clone_size: .
cdr3_nt: TGTGCCAGCAGCCAAGCGCACTCTAACCCCTCTGGGGCCAACGTCCTGACTTTC
cdr3_aa: CASSQAHSNPSGANVLTF

v_call: TRBV7-6
j_call: TRBJ1-2
d_call: .
clone_size: .
cdr3_nt: TGTGCCAGCAGCTTAGACGATGTGGGGAGAGCTAACTATGGCTACACCTTC
cdr3_aa: CASSLDDVGRANYGYTF

v_call: TRBV20-1
j_call: TRBJ1-1
d_call: .
clone_size: few
cdr3_nt: TGCAGTGCTAGAGATTGGGGGAAACATGAAGCTTTCTTT
cdr3_aa: CSARDWGKHEAFF